A single sample gave rise to the 29 T cell receptor beta chains below, sequenced in a study of T cell repertoires in cytomegalovirus infection. TCRdb recomputed calls from the reads with MiXCR, one row per CDR3 protein. The data hold roughly 920,000 distinct CDR3 sequences, with roughly a third observed a single time. Antigen specificity for these receptors is unknown. Specimen: cultured CD8+ T cells from PBMCs, collected from culture after CMV antigen stimulation. These receptors originate from a human donor in good health (CMV status not recorded). Some clones in this sample may be carry-over from other donors' samples.

This clonotype was observed a handful of times. The CDR3 coding sequence is TGTGCTAGTGGTTTCTCCAAGGTGGGAGGGGGTGATGAAGCTTTCTTT. It encodes CASGFSKVGGGDEAFF. This chain connects TRBV12-5 to TRBJ1-1, with TRBD1 as a possible D gene (6 bases). The CDR3 extends over 16 amino acids. The germline gives CDR1 LGHNT, CDR2 FRNRAP. Trimming removed 3 bases at V and 7 bases at J, with 21 bases between.

This clonotype was counted a few times. This rearrangement joins TRBV6-1 to TRBJ2-7; possibly TRBD1 for D (5 bases). Germline V CDR1 and CDR2: MNHNS, SASEGT. Trimming stripped 7 bases from V and 0 bases from J, with 13 bases between. The CDR3 consists of 14 residues. The CDR3 spells CASMDTGTSYEQYV. The CDR3 DNA reads as TGTGCCAGCATGGACACTGGAACCTCCTACGAGCAGTACGTC.

This clonotype appeared a few times. This chain joins TRBV6-1 and TRBJ2-7; TRBD2 matches 12 bases. V lost 5 bases and J lost 3; bases outside the gene matches: 5. The CDR3 is made up of 15 amino acids. Germline assignment: CDR1 MNHNS and CDR2 SASEGT. The CDR3 reads CASSTTSGGFYEQYF. The CDR3, as DNA: TGTGCCAGCAGTACTACTAGCGGGGGGTTCTACGAGCAGTACTTC.

As concerns this clonotype: The CDR3 carries no conserved terminal phenylalanine or tryptophan, so it likely arises from a read error. The chain has TRBV7-6 and TRBJ2-5, with a weak D call TRBD2 (6 bases). From germline, CDR1 is SGHVS and CDR2 FNYEAQ. Trimming pared 5 bases from V and 2 bases from J, leaving 15 bases between. There are 15 residues in the CDR3. The CDR3 sequence is CASSGRGGEQETQYL. In DNA form, the CDR3 reads TGTGCCAGCAGCGGAAGGGGCGGGGAGCAAGAGACCCAGTACCTC.

The sample holds many counts of this clonotype. The CDR3 nucleotides read TGTGCCAGCAGTTATCGGACAAACGTGAACACTGAAGCTTTCTTT. Translation gives CASSYRTNVNTEAFF. The chain couples TRBV6-5 to TRBJ1-1, with TRBD1 as a possible D gene (5 bases). The length of the CDR3 is 15 residues. CDR1 MNHEY and CDR2 SVGAGI come from the germline V gene. V shed 3 bases and J shed 0 bases, with 11 bases lying between them.

This sequence joins TRBV4-1 and TRBJ2-5; weak D call: TRBD1 (6 bases). This CDR3 is built from 15 residues. Looked up from germline, CDR1 is MGHRA and CDR2 is YSYEKL. The germline V and J ends were trimmed by 1 base and 5 bases, with 14 bases remaining between them. The CDR3 DNA reads TGCGCCAGCAGCCAAGTTTCAGGGGAAGGGGAGACCCAGTACTTC. Residues: CASSQVSGEGETQYF.

This clonotype came up a few times. The chain is built from TRBV7-9 and TRBJ1-4, with 10 bases fitting TRBD1. The CDR3 is 18 residues long. V shed 7 bases, J shed 7 bases, and the junction held 18 bases outside the gene matches. Germline CDR1 is SEHNR and CDR2 is FQNEAQ (reference sequence). The CDR3 loop reads CASTPGDRGFRDLEKLFF. The CDR3 coding sequence is TGTGCCAGCACCCCGGGGGACAGGGGATTTCGGGACCTTGAAAAACTGTTTTTT.

This clonotype was observed at least ten times. The chain combines TRBV7-6 with TRBJ1-1; TRBD1 might be the D (6 bases). Germline CDR1 SGHVS, CDR2 FNYEAQ. Trimming removed 1 base at V and 1 base at J, with 22 bases between. CDR3 length equals 19 residues. Here the CDR3 reads CASSLGVYPGAAANTEAFF. In DNA, the CDR3 is TGTGCCAGCAGCTTAGGGGTCTATCCAGGGGCTGCAGCGAACACTGAAGCTTTCTTT.

The V gene is TRBV28, the J gene TRBJ2-6; possible D gene TRBD2, 5 bases. The V and J ends lost 5 bases and 4 bases respectively, with 18 bases between them. This CDR3 has 17 amino acids. Germline CDR1 reads MDHEN; CDR2 reads SYDVKM. CDR3 sequence reads: CASSTSRGVYGANVLTF. The CDR3, as DNA: TGTGCCAGCAGTACCTCCCGGGGAGTCTACGGGGCCAACGTCCTGACTTTC.

This chain joins TRBV2 and TRBJ1-1, with TRBD1 as a possible D gene (5 bases). The germline V gene encodes CDR1 SNHLY and CDR2 FYNNEI. The CDR3 runs 11 residues. V dropped 4 bases and J dropped 8 bases, with 8 bases sitting between them. The CDR3 loop is CASSASGEAFF. In nucleotides, the CDR3 is TGTGCCAGCAGTGCTTCAGGGGAAGCTTTCTTT.

This clonotype was picked up many times. The chain couples TRBV7-2 to TRBJ1-4; unclear D gene. CDR1 and CDR2 (germline): SGHTA, FQGNSA. The CDR3 has 14 amino acids. Trimming removed 5 bases from V and 11 bases from J, with 18 bases in between. The CDR3 sequence is CASSLADFARKLFF. The CDR3 bases are TGTGCCAGCAGCCTGGCGGATTTCGCGCGGAAACTGTTTTTT. Full variable domain (outside the CDR3, taken from reference TRBV7-2 and TRBJ1-4): GAGVSQSPSNKVTEKGKDVELRCDPISGHTALYWYRQSLGQGLEFLIYFQGNSAPDKSGLPSDRFSAERTGGSVSTLTIQRTQQEDSAVYLCASSLADFARKLFFGSGTQLSVL.

This clonotype was detected only a few times. The V call is TRBV5-6, the J call TRBJ1-5, with D hard to call. The CDR3 covers 14 residues. The V gene's germline CDR1 is SGHDT and CDR2 YYEEEE. V was trimmed by 8 bases and J by 0 bases, leaving 12 bases between them. The DNA of the CDR3 is TGTGCCAGTCATATCGGGAGTAGCAATCAGCCCCAGCATTTT. Translating it yields CASHIGSSNQPQHF.

This clonotype was detected only a few times. This chain links TRBV10-3 with TRBJ2-7; 7 nucleotides align to TRBD2. Unmatched junction bases numbered 8, after V lost 0 bases and J lost 0 bases. The CDR3 totals 17 residues. The germline V gene encodes CDR1 ENHRY and CDR2 SYGVKD. The CDR3 nucleotides are TGTGCCATCAGTGAGTCTAGCGGGCATACCCCCTCCTACGAGCAGTACTTC. As protein: CAISESSGHTPSYEQYF.

The rearrangement uses TRBV2 and TRBJ1-5, with D unresolved. The germline V and J ends were trimmed by 1 base and 2 bases, with 6 bases remaining between them. Germline V gene data show CDR1 as SNHLY and CDR2 as FYNNEI. This CDR3 has 14 amino acids. As DNA, the CDR3 is TGTGCCAGCAGTGAAGGGTCAGGCAATCAGCCCCAGCATTTT. It yields the protein CASSEGSGNQPQHF.

This clonotype was seen a handful of times. V is TRBV13 and J is TRBJ2-7, with 10 nucleotides matching TRBD1. Losses at the gene ends were 4 bases for V and 5 bases for J; bases not matched to a gene: 5. CDR1 PRHDT and CDR2 FYEKMQ come from the germline V gene (reference sequence). The CDR3 spans 14 residues. The CDR3 protein is CASSSGQGYDEQYF. The CDR3 DNA reads TGTGCCAGCAGCTCGGGACAGGGGTACGACGAGCAGTACTTC.

This clonotype came up a few times. The CDR3 DNA reads TGTGCCAGCAGCTCGTCGACAGGGAGGAATGAAAAACTGTTTTTT. Its protein is CASSSSTGRNEKLFF. The chain links TRBV7-2 to TRBJ1-4; TRBD1 matches at 7 bases. Per the germline V gene, CDR1 is SGHTA and CDR2 is FQGNSA. V trimming: 4 bases; J trimming: 5 bases; junction bases outside the gene matches: 7. The CDR3 sequence is 15 residues long.

The V and J genes are TRBV7-6 and TRBJ1-4, with D hard to call. V was shortened by 2 bases and J by 0 bases, with 10 bases between the two germline ends. This CDR3 is 16 amino acids long. The germline V gene encodes CDR1 SGHVS and CDR2 FNYEAQ. Here the CDR3 reads CASSLTTPSTNEKLFF. The CDR3 coding sequence is TGTGCCAGCAGCTTAACGACACCTTCAACTAATGAAAAACTGTTTTTT.

This clonotype appeared a few times. The chain combines TRBV6-5 with TRBJ1-1; a weak D match, TRBD1 (5 bases). The CDR3 contains 13 residues. Germline V lookup: CDR1 MNHEY, CDR2 SVGAGI. V lost 8 bases to trimming and J lost 3 bases, with 13 bases between them. In DNA, the CDR3 is TGTGCCAGCGGGTTAAGAGGGGACACTGAAGCTTTCTTT. This translates into CASGLRGDTEAFF.

J is TRBJ2-7 and V is TRBV20-1; TRBD2 agrees at 7 bases. This CDR3 has 13 amino acids. The germline gives CDR1 DFQATT, CDR2 SNEGSKA (reference sequence). Trimming cost V 3 bases and J 0 bases; bases outside gene matches: 2. In nucleotides, the CDR3 is TGCAGTGCTAGGGGGGGGTCCTCCTACGAGCAGTACTTC. Amino acids: CSARGGSSYEQYF.

This clonotype was seen at least ten times. V gene TRBV7-8 combines with J gene TRBJ2-5; 7 nucleotides match TRBD1. Per germline, CDR1 SGHVS and CDR2 FQNEAQ. J was trimmed by 1 base and V by 7 bases; bases with no gene match: 9. This CDR3 comprises 15 residues. The CDR3 bases are TGTGCCAGCATCCTGATACAGGGGTCCCAAGAGACCCAGTACTTC. Encoded protein: CASILIQGSQETQYF.

V gene TRBV6-2 or TRBV6-3 combines with J gene TRBJ2-5; no clear D. The CDR3 covers 14 residues. The germline V gene encodes CDR1 MNHEY and CDR2 SVGEGT. Trimming pared 1 base from V and 2 bases from J, leaving 8 bases between. As DNA, the CDR3 is TGTGCCAGCAGTTACTTGGGCCCTCAAGAGACCCAGTACTTC. Translation gives CASSYLGPQETQYF.

The rearrangement joins TRBV5-1 to TRBJ1-1; weak D call: TRBD1 (5 bases). The CDR3 totals 14 residues. In germline, CDR1 is SGHRS, CDR2 YFSETQ. Trimming removed 0 bases at V and 3 bases at J, with 9 bases between. CDR3: CASSLAGPYTEAFF. The CDR3, as DNA: TGCGCCAGCAGCTTGGCGGGACCGTACACTGAAGCTTTCTTT.

This chain uses TRBV5-1 with TRBJ2-2; D is unclear. This CDR3 region has 15 residues. Trimming left V 5 bases short and J 4 bases short, with 15 bases between. CDR1 SGHRS and CDR2 YFSETQ come from the germline V gene. The chain's CDR3 is CASSLIERRTGELFF. The DNA of the CDR3 is TGCGCCAGCAGTCTTATAGAGCGTCGCACCGGGGAGCTGTTTTTT. The full variable domain, completed using reference TRBV5-1 and TRBJ2-2, is KAGVTQTPRYLIKTRGQQVTLSCSPISGHRSVSWYQQTPGQGLQFLFEYFSETQRNKGNFPGRFSGRQFSNSRSEMNVSTLELGDSALYLCASSLIERRTGELFFGEGSRLTVL.

The J gene is TRBJ2-1, the V gene TRBV19; 7 nucleotides agree with TRBD2. The CDR3 extends over 15 amino acids. The germline gives CDR1 LNHDA, CDR2 SQIVND (reference sequence). Trimming took 4 bases from V and 2 from J; bases not matched to a gene: 5. CDR3 in amino acids: CASSREGRAYNEQFF. The CDR3 DNA reads as TGTGCCAGTAGTAGGGAGGGAAGGGCCTACAATGAGCAGTTCTTC.

CDR3 sequence reads: CASSPPVLHYGYTF. The CDR3 bases are TGTGCCAGCTCACCACCGGTTTTGCACTATGGCTACACCTTC. This chain joins TRBV18 and TRBJ1-2, with D unclear. Germline V gene lookup returns CDR1 KGHSH and CDR2 LQKENI. This CDR3 has 14 amino acids. V was shortened by 0 bases and J by 3 bases, with 8 bases between the two germline ends.

The chain joins TRBV10-3 to TRBJ2-2, with D tentatively TRBD2 (5 bases). Germline values: CDR1 ENHRY, CDR2 SYGVKD. Trimming shortened V by 2 bases and J by 5 bases, and 9 bases separated the two germline ends. This CDR3 spans 14 amino acids. This chain's CDR3 is CAISEALATGELFF. The CDR3, as DNA: TGTGCCATCAGTGAGGCGCTAGCTACCGGGGAGCTGTTTTTT.

The genes are TRBV20-1 and TRBJ2-2; D may correspond to TRBD1 or TRBD2 (6 bases each). This CDR3 contains 14 residues. The germline gives CDR1 DFQATT, CDR2 SNEGSKA (reference sequence). The V end was cut by 4 bases, the J end by 1 base, with 10 bases between. DNA of the CDR3: TGCAGTGCTAACAGGGACTTGAACACCGGGGAGCTGTTTTTT. Amino acids: CSANRDLNTGELFF.

The chain couples TRBV29-1 to TRBJ1-6, with unresolved D. The CDR3 contains 13 residues. V dropped 6 bases and J dropped 9 bases, with 15 bases sitting between them. The germline CDR1 and CDR2 sequences are SQVTM and ANQGSEA. The DNA of the CDR3 is TGCAGCGTGGCGACGGACGAGGTTTCACCCCTCCACTTT. As protein: CSVATDEVSPLHF.

The V gene is TRBV6-1, the J gene TRBJ2-1, with D unresolved. This CDR3 is 14 amino acids long. V lost 2 bases to trimming and J lost 7 bases, with 12 bases between them. CDR1 is MNHNS and CDR2 is SASEGT in the germline V gene. The chain's CDR3 is CASSEFPGRNEQFF. The CDR3 nucleotides are TGTGCCAGCAGTGAATTTCCAGGTCGGAATGAGCAGTTCTTC.